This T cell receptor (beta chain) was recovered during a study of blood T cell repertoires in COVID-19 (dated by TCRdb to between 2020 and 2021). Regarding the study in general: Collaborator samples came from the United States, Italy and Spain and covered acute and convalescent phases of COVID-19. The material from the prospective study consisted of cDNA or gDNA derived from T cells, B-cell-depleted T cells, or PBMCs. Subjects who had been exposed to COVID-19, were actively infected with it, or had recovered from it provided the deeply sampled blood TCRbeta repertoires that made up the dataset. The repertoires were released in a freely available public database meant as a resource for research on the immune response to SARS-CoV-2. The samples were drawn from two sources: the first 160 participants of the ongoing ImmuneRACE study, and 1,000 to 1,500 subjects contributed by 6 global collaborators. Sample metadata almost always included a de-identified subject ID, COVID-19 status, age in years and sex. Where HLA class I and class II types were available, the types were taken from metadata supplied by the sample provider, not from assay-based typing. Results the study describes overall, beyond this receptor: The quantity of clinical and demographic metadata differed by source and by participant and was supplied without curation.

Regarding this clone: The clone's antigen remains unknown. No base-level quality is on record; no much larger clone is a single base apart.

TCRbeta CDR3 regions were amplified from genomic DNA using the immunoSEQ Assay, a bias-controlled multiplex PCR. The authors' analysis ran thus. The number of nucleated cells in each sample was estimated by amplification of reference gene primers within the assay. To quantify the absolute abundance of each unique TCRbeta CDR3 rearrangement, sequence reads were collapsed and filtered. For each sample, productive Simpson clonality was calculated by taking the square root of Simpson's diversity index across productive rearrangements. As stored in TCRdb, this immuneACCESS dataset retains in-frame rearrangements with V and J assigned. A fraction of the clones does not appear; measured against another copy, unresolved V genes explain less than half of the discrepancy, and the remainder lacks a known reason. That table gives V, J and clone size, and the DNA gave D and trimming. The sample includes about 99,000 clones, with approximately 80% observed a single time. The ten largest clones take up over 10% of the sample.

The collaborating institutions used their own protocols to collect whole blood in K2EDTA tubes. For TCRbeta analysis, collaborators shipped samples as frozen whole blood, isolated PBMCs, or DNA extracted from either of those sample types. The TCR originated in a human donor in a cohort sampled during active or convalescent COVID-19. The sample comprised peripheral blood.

The nucleotide sequence reads as follows: TGTGCCAGCAGCCAAACGCGACAGGGGACGCGGGGCTACACCTTC. Its protein reads: CASSQTRQGTRGYTF. This chain joins TRBV11-3 to TRBJ1-2; 8 bases in between match TRBD1. The CDR3 spans 15 residues, from the cysteine through the phenylalanine. CDR3 DNA only is kept here, 45 bases in frame from base 1. CDR1 SGHNT and CDR2 YENEEA are derived from the germline V gene. V is trimmed back by 5 bases and J by 8 bases, and the junction contains 13 bases that no gene match accounts for.